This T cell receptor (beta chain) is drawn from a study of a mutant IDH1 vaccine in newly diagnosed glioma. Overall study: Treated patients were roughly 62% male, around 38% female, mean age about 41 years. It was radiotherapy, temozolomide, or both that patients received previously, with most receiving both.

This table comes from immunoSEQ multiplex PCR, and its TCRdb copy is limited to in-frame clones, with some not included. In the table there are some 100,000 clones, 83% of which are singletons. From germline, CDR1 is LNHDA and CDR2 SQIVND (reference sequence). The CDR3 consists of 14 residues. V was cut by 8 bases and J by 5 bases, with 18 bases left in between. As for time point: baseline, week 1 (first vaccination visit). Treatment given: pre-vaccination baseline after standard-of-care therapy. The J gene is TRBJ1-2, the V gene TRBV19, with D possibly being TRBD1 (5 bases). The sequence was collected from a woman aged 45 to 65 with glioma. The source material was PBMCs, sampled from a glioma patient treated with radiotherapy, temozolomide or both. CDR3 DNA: TGTGCCAGTTCCGTAGGGGCAGGCTTATATGGCTACACCTTC. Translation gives CASSVGAGLYGYTF.